The 27 T cell receptor beta chains below were found in one sample sequenced in a study of shared clonotypes between healthy human individuals. TCRdb's table, derived via immunoSEQ multiplex PCR, lists solely in-frame clones and lacks some. The table has about half a million clones, approximately 80% seen once. The sequenced sample was PBMCs. These receptor sequences come from a woman in her forties in good health. Some clones in this sample may be carry-over from other donors' samples.

V is TRBV30 and J is TRBJ1-6; weak D call: TRBD1 (5 bases). The CDR3 consists of 13 residues. The germline gives CDR1 GTSNPN, CDR2 SVGIG (reference sequence). The V and J ends lost 7 bases and 2 bases respectively, with 9 bases between them. CDR3 nucleotides: TGTGCCTCCGGGGGGGCCTATAATTCACCCCTCCACTTT. It encodes CASGGAYNSPLHF.

The V call is TRBV27, the J call TRBJ2-6, with D maybe TRBD2 (7 bases). Germline V lookup: CDR1 MNHEY, CDR2 SMNVEV (reference sequence). Trimming pared 6 bases from V and 0 bases from J, leaving 18 bases between. This CDR3 is built from 18 residues. The CDR3 DNA follows: TGTGCCAGCAGAAAAGGGGGGGGAGGGCCCTCTGGGGCCAACGTCCTGACTTTC. Translated, it gives CASRKGGGGPSGANVLTF.

This chain connects TRBV27 to TRBJ2-7, with 11 bases fitting TRBD1. Germline CDR1 and CDR2: MNHEY and SMNVEV (reference sequence). The CDR3 length is 14 residues. J was trimmed by 7 bases and V by 6 bases; bases with no gene match: 8. CDR3 amino acids: CASRPRDRGGEQYF. The DNA for the CDR3 is TGTGCCAGCAGGCCTAGGGACAGGGGGGGGGAGCAGTACTTC.

The genes are TRBV5-6 and TRBJ1-2, with D perhaps TRBD1 (5 bases). With 7 bases removed from V and 7 bases from J, the gap between germline ends came to 23 bases. From germline, CDR1 is SGHDT and CDR2 YYEEEE. The CDR3 sequence is 15 residues long. The CDR3 protein is CASLSRAGGYAGYTF. As DNA, the CDR3 is TGTGCCAGCCTGAGCCGGGCCGGGGGATATGCTGGCTACACCTTC.

The chain uses TRBV7-9 and TRBJ2-7; 11 bases match TRBD1. Germline trimming cut 5 bases from V and 4 bases from J; bases unmatched to any gene: 16. The CDR3 loop spans 18 amino acids. Germline CDR1 and CDR2: SEHNR and FQNEAQ (reference sequence). CDR3 coding DNA: TGTGCCAGCAGCCGGACCGGGACAGGGGGAACGGACAGTTACGAGCAGTACTTC. It encodes CASSRTGTGGTDSYEQYF.

The chain recombines TRBV29-1 with TRBJ2-1, with 7 bases identical to TRBD2. The length of the CDR3 is 15 residues. The V segment lost 1 base and the J segment 0 bases; nucleotides outside the gene matches: 3. Germline assignment: CDR1 SQVTM and CDR2 ANQGSEA. The CDR3 DNA follows: TGCAGCGTTGAAGGACGGGGGGACTCCTACAATGAGCAGTTCTTC. This codes for CSVEGRGDSYNEQFF.

The chain employs TRBV7-8 and TRBJ2-3; D perhaps matches TRBD1 (8 bases). Germline-derived CDR1 and CDR2 are SGHVS and FQNEAQ. This CDR3 has 16 residues. Trimming removed 2 bases from V and 7 bases from J, with 19 bases in between. CDR3 in DNA: TGTGCCAGCAGCTTACGAATCCCACAGGGGGGGAATACGCAGTATTTT. Amino acids: CASSLRIPQGGNTQYF.

The chain employs TRBV19 and TRBJ2-7; TRBD2 agrees at 11 bases. Germline CDR1 LNHDA, CDR2 SQIVND (reference sequence). V was pared by 6 bases and J by 2 bases, with 3 bases of the junction left unmatched. This CDR3 is 14 amino acids long. CDR3 region: CASSQGLAAYEQYF. CDR3 DNA sequence: TGTGCCAGTAGCCAGGGACTAGCGGCCTACGAGCAGTACTTC.

Details on this clone: Its ends do not fully match the called genes, so a read error is possible. V gene TRBV15 combines with J gene TRBJ2-1; 12 nucleotides match TRBD2. Germline V gene data show CDR1 as LNHNV and CDR2 as YYDKDF (reference sequence). The CDR3 loop spans 14 amino acids. CDR3 nucleotides: TGTGCCACCAGCTCCAGACTAGCGGGAGCCGACAGTCTCTTC. The encoded protein is CATSSRLAGADSLF.

V gene TRBV6-1 combines with J gene TRBJ1-1; D might be TRBD1 (6 bases). In germline, CDR1 is MNHNS, CDR2 SASEGT. V lost 0 bases and J 5 bases, leaving 16 bases between the germline ends. This CDR3 region has 16 residues. The CDR3, as DNA: TGTGCCAGCAGTGAAGCCTGGGGGGGGCCTCGAACTGAAGCTTTCTTT. This codes for CASSEAWGGPRTEAFF.

The rearrangement uses TRBV5-1 and TRBJ2-2, with 7 bases lining up with TRBD1. The CDR3 is 16 amino acids. Germline CDR1 is SGHRS and CDR2 is YFSETQ. Unmatched junction bases numbered 7, after V lost 2 bases and J lost 3 bases. CDR3 region: CASSLQGWTDTGELFF. Written as DNA, the CDR3 is TGCGCCAGCAGCTTACAGGGGTGGACGGACACCGGGGAGCTGTTTTTT.

The rearrangement links TRBV30 to TRBJ1-6, with D uncertain. The germline V gene has CDR1 GTSNPN and CDR2 SVGIG (reference sequence). This CDR3 contains 16 residues. V shed 4 bases and J shed 10 bases, with 23 bases lying between them. In DNA, the CDR3 is TGTGCCTGGACCGGACCGGGCTCGCCTCTAGGGTCACCCCTCCACTTT. Translated: CAWTGPGSPLGSPLHF. Combining the CDR3 with reference TRBV30 and TRBJ1-6 gives the whole variable domain SQTIHQWPATLVQPVGSPLSLECTVEGTSNPNLYWYRQAAGRGLQLLFYSVGIGQISSEVPQNLSASRPQDRQFILSSKKLLLSDSGFYLCAWTGPGSPLGSPLHFGNGTRLTVT.

This clone was counted a few times. V is TRBV2 and J is TRBJ2-7; D remains ambiguous. The CDR3 runs 12 residues. Germline V gene sequence: CDR1 SNHLY, CDR2 FYNNEI. V was cut by 3 bases and J by 1 base, with 4 bases left in between. Here the CDR3 DNA reads TGTGCCAGCAGTGACCTATCCTACGAGCAGTACTTC. Amino acids: CASSDLSYEQYF.

The chain combines TRBV4-3 with TRBJ2-7; a weak D match, TRBD1 (6 bases). Looked up from germline, CDR1 is LGHNA and CDR2 is YSLEER. The V gene lost 1 base and the J gene lost 5 bases, with 18 bases spanning the gap. This CDR3 is 16 amino acids long. This chain's CDR3 is CASSQGGGNRADEQYF. CDR3 nucleotides: TGCGCCAGCAGCCAAGGAGGGGGAAACAGGGCCGACGAGCAGTACTTC.

This chain uses TRBV19 with TRBJ1-4; a possible D gene is TRBD1 (5 bases). The CDR3 has 13 residues. Per germline, CDR1 LNHDA and CDR2 SQIVND (reference sequence). V dropped 4 bases and J dropped 3 bases, with 6 bases sitting between them. CDR3 protein: CASSKQANEKLFF. For the CDR3, the DNA is TGTGCCAGTAGTAAACAGGCTAATGAAAAACTGTTTTTT.

The chain employs TRBV2 and TRBJ2-1, with TRBD2 matching over 9 bases. This CDR3 is 15 amino acids long. The V gene end was trimmed by 2 bases and the J gene end by 6 bases; junction bases not matched to a gene: 5. From germline, CDR1 is SNHLY and CDR2 FYNNEI. DNA for the CDR3: TGTGCCAGCAGTGAAAATAGCGGGAGTCTCAATGAGCAGTTCTTC. Translated, it gives CASSENSGSLNEQFF.

This sequence joins TRBV11-1 and TRBJ1-1; TRBD1 matches 7 bases. The CDR3 covers 13 residues. V shed 4 bases and J 12 bases; nucleotides not matched to a gene: 11. The germline V gene encodes CDR1 SGHAT and CDR2 FQDESV (reference sequence). CDR3 sequence: CASSSRQGEMSFF. CDR3 nucleotide sequence: TGTGCCAGCAGCTCCCGACAGGGTGAAATGTCTTTCTTT.

The chain combines TRBV11-2 with TRBJ1-3; 8 bases are a match to TRBD1. The CDR3 runs to 14 residues. Trimming took 5 bases from V and 8 from J; bases not matched to a gene: 8. Germline-derived CDR1 and CDR2 are SGHAT and FQNNGV. CDR3 sequence (DNA): TGTGCCAGCAGCGCCGACAGGGGTTTAGACACCATATATTTT. This gives the protein CASSADRGLDTIYF.

In nucleotides, the CDR3 is TGTGCCATCAGCCAGGGTCTTGGCTCCTACAATGAGCAGTTCTTC. Its translation is CAISQGLGSYNEQFF. The genes are TRBV10-3 and TRBJ2-1; possibly TRBD1 for D (5 bases). Trimming took 6 bases from V and 0 from J, leaving 12 bases between them. This CDR3 is 15 amino acids long. Germline CDR1 is ENHRY and CDR2 is SYGVKD.

The chain links TRBV6-4 to TRBJ2-5; D unresolved. The CDR3 covers 14 residues. Germline assignment: CDR1 MRHNA and CDR2 SNTAGT. Trimming removed 4 bases at V and 2 bases at J, with 11 bases between. The CDR3 nucleotides read TGTGCCAGCAGTGTAAAAGAAGAACAAGAGACCCAGTACTTC. It yields the protein CASSVKEEQETQYF.

The V call is TRBV6-4, the J call TRBJ2-3; TRBD2 matches 8 bases. The CDR3 has 16 amino acids. With V trimmed by 3 bases and J by 3 bases, 8 bases remained unmatched. CDR1 MRHNA and CDR2 SNTAGT come from the germline V gene. CDR3 coding DNA: TGTGCCAGCAGTGAGATAGCGGGGAGGGGAACAGATACGCAGTATTTT. This translates into CASSEIAGRGTDTQYF.

This clone was recorded once. This may arise from a read error, as a much more abundant clone is one base away. The chain is built from TRBV27 and TRBJ2-2, with TRBD1 as a possible D gene (5 bases). The CDR3 extends over 13 amino acids. The V end was cut by 5 bases, the J end by 1 base, with 5 bases between. Germline CDR1 is MNHEY and CDR2 is SMNVEV (reference sequence). Written as DNA, the CDR3 is TGTGCCAGCAGTGACAGGAACACCGGGGAGCTGTTTTTT. Its translation is CASSDRNTGELFF.

The chain is built from TRBV19 and TRBJ2-5; a weak D match, TRBD2 (6 bases). V lost 6 bases to trimming and J lost 4 bases, with 15 bases between them. Germline V gene sequence: CDR1 LNHDA, CDR2 SQIVND (reference sequence). The CDR3 has 14 residues. The CDR3 nucleotides are TGTGCCAGTAGCGGGAGCAGGGCAACAGAGACCCAGTACTTC. This encodes CASSGSRATETQYF.

The chain recombines TRBV7-2 with TRBJ2-5, with TRBD2 as a possible D gene (7 bases). Per germline, CDR1 SGHTA and CDR2 FQGNSA. This CDR3 contains 14 residues. V dropped 2 bases and J dropped 7 bases, with 14 bases sitting between them. CDR3 coding DNA: TGTGCCAGCAGCTTAAGGGGGGGTATCGTGACCCAGTACTTC. Its translation: CASSLRGGIVTQYF.

This clone appeared a few times. The chain has TRBV5-6 and TRBJ1-1; possibly TRBD1 for D (5 bases). The CDR3 extends over 17 amino acids. V lost 0 bases and J 1 base, leaving 16 bases between the germline ends. From germline, CDR1 is SGHDT and CDR2 YYEEEE. In DNA, the CDR3 is TGTGCCAGCAGCTTGGCTTGGGGGTACGGGGAGAACACTGAAGCTTTCTTT. Its protein product is CASSLAWGYGENTEAFF.

The rearrangement links TRBV28 to TRBJ2-7; possible D gene TRBD1, 5 bases. V shed 3 bases and J shed 6 bases, with 12 bases lying between them. The germline CDR1 and CDR2 sequences are MDHEN and SYDVKM. This CDR3 is 13 amino acids long. The CDR3 spells CASSFAGGAEQYF. CDR3 bases: TGTGCCAGCAGTTTTGCCGGTGGGGCCGAGCAGTACTTC. Variable domain in full (rest from reference TRBV28 and TRBJ2-7): DVKVTQSSRYLVKRTGEKVFLECVQDMDHENMFWYRQDPGLGLRLIYFSYDVKMKEKGDIPEGYSVSREKKERFSLILESASTNQTSMYLCASSFAGGAEQYFGPGTRLTVT.

V gene TRBV7-9 combines with J gene TRBJ2-2; the D call may be TRBD1 or TRBD2 (5 bases each). The CDR3 has 15 amino acids. The V end lost 5 bases, the J end lost 3 bases, and 13 bases lay between the germline ends. Germline V gene data show CDR1 as SEHNR and CDR2 as FQNEAQ (reference sequence). Here the CDR3 reads CASSPGAVDTGELFF. The CDR3 bases are TGTGCCAGCAGCCCCGGGGCGGTTGACACCGGGGAGCTGTTTTTT.